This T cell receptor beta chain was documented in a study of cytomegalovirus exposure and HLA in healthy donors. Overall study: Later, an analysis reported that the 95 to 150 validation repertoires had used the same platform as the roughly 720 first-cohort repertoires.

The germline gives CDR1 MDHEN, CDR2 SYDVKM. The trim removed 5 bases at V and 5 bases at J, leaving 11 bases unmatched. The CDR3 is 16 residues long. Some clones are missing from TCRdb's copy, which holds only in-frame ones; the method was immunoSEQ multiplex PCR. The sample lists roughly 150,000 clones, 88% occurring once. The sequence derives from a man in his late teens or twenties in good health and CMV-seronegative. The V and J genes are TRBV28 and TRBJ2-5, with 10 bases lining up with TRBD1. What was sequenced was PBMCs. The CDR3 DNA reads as TGTGCCAGCAGTCTCCTTCCGGGACAGGGGAGGGAGACCCAGTACTTC. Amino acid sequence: CASSLLPGQGRETQYF.